What follows are 16 T cell receptor beta chains derived from one specimen sequenced in a study of beta chain features in type 1 diabetes. Reverse transcription of all isolated RNA meant that expressed TCRB transcripts were sequenced. The data were produced by immunoSEQ multiplex PCR, yet TCRdb's version contains in-frame clones alone and is incomplete. The sample records about 290,000 clones, under 8.5% being singletons. The specimen was central memory CD4+ T cells from blood. The receptors come from a woman aged 18-30 years in good health.

This clone was detected a few times. The gene calls are TRBV6-5 and TRBJ1-2; D remains unclear. The V and J ends lost 7 bases and 8 bases respectively, with 14 bases between them. This CDR3 spans 12 amino acids. Germline V gives CDR1 MNHEY, CDR2 SVGAGI. Here the CDR3 reads CASTMGTGGYTF. The CDR3 DNA is TGTGCCAGCACGATGGGTACCGGGGGCTACACCTTC.

The chain joins TRBV5-5 to TRBJ1-1, with D possibly being TRBD1 (5 bases). The CDR3 has 15 residues. Germline V gives CDR1 SGHKS, CDR2 YYEKEE (reference sequence). V shed 0 bases and J shed 1 base, with 10 bases lying between them. The CDR3 DNA follows: TGTGCCAGCAGCTTGGCTGCAGGGCCGAACACTGAAGCTTTCTTT. Encoded protein: CASSLAAGPNTEAFF. The complete variable domain, with remaining parts taken from reference TRBV5-5 and TRBJ1-1, reads DAGVTQSPTHLIKTRGQQVTLRCSPISGHKSVSWYQQVLGQGPQFIFQYYEKEERGRGNFPDRFSARQFPNYSSELNVNALLLGDSALYLCASSLAAGPNTEAFFGQGTRLTVV.

The chain uses TRBV5-1 and TRBJ2-5; D is possibly TRBD1 (6 bases). Germline V gene sequence: CDR1 SGHRS, CDR2 YFSETQ. V lost 4 bases to trimming and J lost 5 bases, with 21 bases between them. CDR3 size: 16 residues. CDR3 coding DNA: TGCGCCAGCAGCCGAGGTCAGGGGCAGGGCCGCGAGACCCAGTACTTC. This sequence encodes CASSRGQGQGRETQYF.

The rearrangement links TRBV29-1 to TRBJ1-3, with no clear D. CDR1 and CDR2 from the germline V gene are SQVTM and ANQGSEA. The V end was cut by 0 bases, the J end by 12 bases, with 9 bases between. The CDR3 is 11 amino acids. CDR3 nucleotides: TGCAGCGTTGAAGACACCGGGAGCATATATTTT. Its protein product is CSVEDTGSIYF.

This clone was seen more than once but under ten times. The chain uses TRBV7-2 and TRBJ2-1; D gene ambiguous. Trimming took 1 base from V and 15 from J, leaving 16 bases between them. This CDR3 is 13 amino acids long. Germline-derived CDR1 and CDR2 are SGHTA and FQGNSA. This chain's CDR3 is CASSLERNSDRFF. CDR3 DNA sequence: TGTGCCAGCAGCTTAGAGCGCAACAGTGATCGGTTCTTC.

This chain links TRBV25-1 with TRBJ1-6; D not certain. The V end was cut by 2 bases, the J end by 7 bases, with 12 bases between. The V gene's germline CDR1 is MGHDK and CDR2 SYGVNS. CDR3 size: 15 residues. The CDR3 DNA reads TGTGCCAGCAGTGAACAAACAGCCTCCAATTCACCCCTCCACTTT. Translation: CASSEQTASNSPLHF.

This rearrangement joins TRBV11-3 to TRBJ2-7, with D maybe TRBD1 (6 bases). V lost 5 bases to trimming and J lost 3 bases, with 14 bases between them. The CDR3 consists of 14 residues. The germline CDR1 and CDR2 sequences are SGHNT and YENEEA. The CDR3 region is CASSRVPDSYEQYV. As DNA, the CDR3 is TGTGCCAGCAGCCGCGTCCCGGACAGCTACGAGCAGTACGTC.

A few counts support this clone. The chain couples TRBV11-2 to TRBJ2-1; D possibly matches TRBD1 or TRBD2 (6 bases each). V lost 4 bases, J lost 7 bases, and 14 bases lay in between. There are 14 residues in the CDR3. The germline V gene has CDR1 SGHAT and CDR2 FQNNGV. CDR3 residues: CASSWGATGNEQFF. CDR3 DNA: TGTGCCAGCAGCTGGGGGGCGACGGGGAATGAGCAGTTCTTC.

J is TRBJ1-4 and V is TRBV30, with D possibly matching TRBD1 (6 bases). CDR1 is GTSNPN, CDR2 SVGIG, per germline (reference sequence). This CDR3 is 12 amino acids long. V was trimmed by 3 bases and J by 8 bases, leaving 10 bases between them. DNA of the CDR3: TGTGCCTGGAGAGGGGGACGAGAAAAACTGTTTTTT. It encodes CAWRGGREKLFF.

This clone was detected only a few times. CDR3 sequence reads: CASSVEGAGTFSSYEQYV. The CDR3 DNA reads TGTGCCAGCAGCGTAGAGGGGGCAGGGACCTTCAGCTCCTACGAGCAGTACGTC. This sequence joins TRBV7-9 and TRBJ2-7; 7 nucleotides line up with TRBD1. The germline V gene has CDR1 SEHNR and CDR2 FQNEAQ (reference sequence). J lost 0 bases, V lost 5 bases, and 16 bases had no gene match. The CDR3 length is 18 residues.

This clone was detected only a few times. The V and J genes are TRBV30 and TRBJ1-3; D ambiguous. This CDR3 region has 15 residues. Germline CDR1 GTSNPN, CDR2 SVGIG (reference sequence). V shed 0 bases and J shed 2 bases, with 11 bases lying between them. The CDR3 DNA sequence: TGTGCCTGGAGTGTACCACGGCAGGCTGGAAACACCATATATTTT. Its protein is CAWSVPRQAGNTIYF.

This clone was counted between two and nine times. The chain has TRBV11-3 and TRBJ1-1, with TRBD1 matching over 7 bases. With 0 bases clipped from V and 12 bases from J, the junction kept 10 bases outside the gene matches. This CDR3 contains 14 residues. Germline values: CDR1 SGHNT, CDR2 YENEEA. In nucleotides, the CDR3 is TGTGCCAGCAGCTTAGAGGGGACAGAGGGTCAATCTTTCTTT. Its protein is CASSLEGTEGQSFF.

This clone was seen only a few times. The chain joins TRBV6-1 to TRBJ2-7; D gene ambiguous. The CDR3 totals 13 residues. Germline V lookup: CDR1 MNHNS, CDR2 SASEGT. V shed 2 bases and J shed 3 bases, with 8 bases lying between them. CDR3 protein: CASSEYDIYEQYV. The CDR3 bases are TGTGCCAGCAGTGAATACGACATCTACGAGCAGTACGTC.

The V and J genes are TRBV29-1 and TRBJ2-5; 11 nucleotides line up with TRBD2. Germline CDR1 is SQVTM and CDR2 is ANQGSEA. The CDR3 extends over 15 amino acids. V gave up 6 bases and J gave up 7 bases; unmatched junction bases: 13. The CDR3 DNA reads as TGCAGCGTCGAACGACTAGCGGGGTCCGCAGGGACCCAGTACTTC. This translates into CSVERLAGSAGTQYF. Together with reference TRBV29-1 and TRBJ2-5, the CDR3 gives the full variable domain: SAVISQKPSRDICQRGTSLTIQCQVDSQVTMMFWYRQQPGQSLTLIATANQGSEATYESGFVIDKFPISRPNLTFSTLTVSNMSPEDSSIYLCSVERLAGSAGTQYFGPGTRLLVL.

This clone has at least ten counts. The chain uses TRBV18 and TRBJ2-3, with 11 bases that match TRBD2. The CDR3 sequence is 17 residues long. Germline CDR1 is KGHSH and CDR2 is LQKENI. The junction had 5 bases not matched to a gene; V was cut back by 1 base and J by 2 bases. The CDR3 protein is CASSPQASGGTTDTQYF. CDR3 in DNA: TGTGCCAGCTCACCACAGGCTAGCGGGGGGACCACAGATACGCAGTATTTT.

The chain uses TRBV19 and TRBJ2-1; D tentatively fits TRBD1 or TRBD2 (5 bases each). This CDR3 contains 14 residues. Germline V gene sequence: CDR1 LNHDA, CDR2 SQIVND (reference sequence). V was shortened by 7 bases and J by 2 bases, with 12 bases between the two germline ends. CDR3 DNA: TGTGCCAGTAAACGGGACGAAACCTACAATGAGCAGTTCTTC. It yields the protein CASKRDETYNEQFF.